The source of this T cell receptor (beta chain) is a study of tumor-infiltrating lymphocytes in primary liver carcinoma. Overall study: Measuring about 4 to 10 cm across, the tumors were staged as T1-T3 N0M0. The study, taken as a whole, reports: Tumor-adjacent and tumor-blood pairs overlapped less than tumor region pairs did.

This clonotype was detected only once. Its antigen is currently unknown. Germline is not matched at one junction end, which may reflect a read error. Germline CDR1 LGHNA, CDR2 YNFKEQ. There are 14 residues in the CDR3. Co-extracted RNA and DNA came from about 19-30 mg of unsorted bulk tissue. Chronic HBV infection, untreated so far, was present in the patients. Sampling of each tumor involved five separate regions. Total RNA amounting to roughly 450 ng was the source from which TCR beta cDNA was made with a constant-region primer. The TCR beta library was amplified through three nested multiplex PCR rounds in a modified ARM-PCR procedure. TRBV1-TRBV30 forward primers paired with a C-beta reverse primer drove the first two PCR rounds, approximately 11 cycles each. One entry per CDR3 protein results from TCRdb running MiXCR on the multiplex PCR reads. The sample lists some 180,000 distinct CDR3 sequences; around 85% were seen once.

Sequencing was carried out using tumor tissue from primary liver carcinoma. The sequence derives from a man in his forties or fifties with primary liver carcinoma and hepatitis B virus infection. The rearrangement uses TRBV4-2 and TRBJ1-2; D call uncertain. CDR3 protein: CASNQEWIDDGYTF. The DNA for the CDR3 is TGTGCCAGCAACCAAGAATGGATAGATGATGGCTACACCTTC.